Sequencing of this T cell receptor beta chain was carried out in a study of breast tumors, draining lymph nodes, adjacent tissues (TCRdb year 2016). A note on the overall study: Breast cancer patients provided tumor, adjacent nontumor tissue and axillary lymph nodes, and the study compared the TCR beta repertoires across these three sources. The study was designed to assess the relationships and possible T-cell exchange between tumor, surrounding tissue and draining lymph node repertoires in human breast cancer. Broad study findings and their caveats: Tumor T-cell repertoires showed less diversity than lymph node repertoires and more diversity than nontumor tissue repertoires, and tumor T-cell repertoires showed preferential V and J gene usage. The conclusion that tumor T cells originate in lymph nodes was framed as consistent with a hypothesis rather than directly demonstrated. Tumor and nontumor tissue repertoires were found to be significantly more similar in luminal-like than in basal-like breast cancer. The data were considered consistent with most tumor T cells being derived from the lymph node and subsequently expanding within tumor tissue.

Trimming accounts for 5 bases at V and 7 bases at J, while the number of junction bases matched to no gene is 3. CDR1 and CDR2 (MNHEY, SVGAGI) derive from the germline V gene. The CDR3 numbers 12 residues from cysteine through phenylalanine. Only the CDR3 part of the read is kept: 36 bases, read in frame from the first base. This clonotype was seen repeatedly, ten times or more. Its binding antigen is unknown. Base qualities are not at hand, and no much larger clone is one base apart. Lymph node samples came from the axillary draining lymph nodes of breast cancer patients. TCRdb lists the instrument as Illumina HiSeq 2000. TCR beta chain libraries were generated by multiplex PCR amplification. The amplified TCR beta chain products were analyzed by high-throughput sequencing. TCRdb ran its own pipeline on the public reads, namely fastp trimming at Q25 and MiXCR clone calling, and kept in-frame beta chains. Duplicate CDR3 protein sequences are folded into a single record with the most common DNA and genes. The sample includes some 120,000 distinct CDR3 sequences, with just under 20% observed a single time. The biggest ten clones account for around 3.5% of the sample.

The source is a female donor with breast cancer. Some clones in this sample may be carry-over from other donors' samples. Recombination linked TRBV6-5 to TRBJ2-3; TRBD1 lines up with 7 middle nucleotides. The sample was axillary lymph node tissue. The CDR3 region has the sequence CASSRDSYTQYF. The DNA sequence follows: TGTGCCAGCAGTCGGGACAGCTATACGCAGTATTTT.